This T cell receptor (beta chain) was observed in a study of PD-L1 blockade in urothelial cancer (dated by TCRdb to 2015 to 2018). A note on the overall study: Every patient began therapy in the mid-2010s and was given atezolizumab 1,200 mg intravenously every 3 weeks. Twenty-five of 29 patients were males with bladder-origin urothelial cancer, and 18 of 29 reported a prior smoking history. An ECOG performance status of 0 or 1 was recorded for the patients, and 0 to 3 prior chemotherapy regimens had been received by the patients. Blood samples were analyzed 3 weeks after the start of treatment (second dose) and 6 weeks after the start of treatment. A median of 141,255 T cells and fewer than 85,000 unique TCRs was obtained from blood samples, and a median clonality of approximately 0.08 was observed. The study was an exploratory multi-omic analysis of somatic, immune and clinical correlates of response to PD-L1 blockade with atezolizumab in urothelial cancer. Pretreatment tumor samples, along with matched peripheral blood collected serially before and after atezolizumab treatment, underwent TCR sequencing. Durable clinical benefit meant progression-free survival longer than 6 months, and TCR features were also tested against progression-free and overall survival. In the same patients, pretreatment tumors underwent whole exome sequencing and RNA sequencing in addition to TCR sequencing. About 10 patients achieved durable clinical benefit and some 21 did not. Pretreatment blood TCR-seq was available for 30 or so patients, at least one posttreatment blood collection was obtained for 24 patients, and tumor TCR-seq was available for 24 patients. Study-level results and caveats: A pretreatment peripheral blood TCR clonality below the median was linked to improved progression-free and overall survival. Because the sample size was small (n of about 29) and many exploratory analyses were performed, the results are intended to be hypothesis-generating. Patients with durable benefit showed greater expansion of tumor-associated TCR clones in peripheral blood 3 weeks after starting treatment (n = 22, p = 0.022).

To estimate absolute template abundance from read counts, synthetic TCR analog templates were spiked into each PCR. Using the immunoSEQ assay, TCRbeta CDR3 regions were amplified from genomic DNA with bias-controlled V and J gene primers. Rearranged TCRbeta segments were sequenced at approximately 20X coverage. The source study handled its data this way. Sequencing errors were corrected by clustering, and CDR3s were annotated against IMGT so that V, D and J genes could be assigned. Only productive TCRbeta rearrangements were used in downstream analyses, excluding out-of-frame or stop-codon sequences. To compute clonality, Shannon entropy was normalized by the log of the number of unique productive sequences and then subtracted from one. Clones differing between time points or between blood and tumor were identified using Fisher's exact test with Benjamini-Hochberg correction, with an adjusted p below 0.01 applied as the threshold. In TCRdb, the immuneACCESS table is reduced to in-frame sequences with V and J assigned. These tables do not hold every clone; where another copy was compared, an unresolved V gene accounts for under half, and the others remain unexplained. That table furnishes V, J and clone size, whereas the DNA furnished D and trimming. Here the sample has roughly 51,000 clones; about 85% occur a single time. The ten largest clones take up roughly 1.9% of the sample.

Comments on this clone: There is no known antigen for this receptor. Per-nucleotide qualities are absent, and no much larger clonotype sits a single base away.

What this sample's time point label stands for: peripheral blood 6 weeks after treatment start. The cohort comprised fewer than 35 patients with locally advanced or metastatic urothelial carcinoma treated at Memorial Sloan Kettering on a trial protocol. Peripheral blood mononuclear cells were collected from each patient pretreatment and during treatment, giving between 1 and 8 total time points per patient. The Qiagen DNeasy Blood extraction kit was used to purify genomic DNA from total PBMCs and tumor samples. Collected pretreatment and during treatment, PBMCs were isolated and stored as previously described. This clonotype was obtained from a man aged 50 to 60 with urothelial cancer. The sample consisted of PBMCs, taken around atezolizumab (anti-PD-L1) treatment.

The bases are TGTGCCAGCAGCTCAAGGGGGATTGCTATCGGCCAAGAGACCCAGTACTTC. It translates as CASSSRGIAIGQETQYF. The chain joins TRBV4-2 to TRBJ2-5; the best D guess is TRBD1, with 6 bases matching. CDR1 and CDR2 were assigned from the germline V gene as LGHNA and YNFKEQ. The CDR3 runs 17 residues from the cysteine to the phenylalanine. The entry retains the CDR3 DNA only, 51 bases that are in frame from base 1. Trimming takes 5 bases from V and 1 base from J, and the germline ends sit 20 bases apart.